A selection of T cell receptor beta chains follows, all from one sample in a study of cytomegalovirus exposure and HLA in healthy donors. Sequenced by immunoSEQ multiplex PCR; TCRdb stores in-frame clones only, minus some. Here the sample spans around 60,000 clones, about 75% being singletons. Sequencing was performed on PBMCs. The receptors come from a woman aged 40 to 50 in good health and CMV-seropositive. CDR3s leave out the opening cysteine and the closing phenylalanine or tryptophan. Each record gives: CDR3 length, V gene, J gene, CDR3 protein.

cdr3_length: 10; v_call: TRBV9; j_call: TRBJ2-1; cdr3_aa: ASSPSGGAQF
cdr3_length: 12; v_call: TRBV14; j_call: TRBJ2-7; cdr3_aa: ASSHAGPGYEQY
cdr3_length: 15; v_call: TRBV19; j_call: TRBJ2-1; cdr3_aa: ASSPQRDNSGGNEQF
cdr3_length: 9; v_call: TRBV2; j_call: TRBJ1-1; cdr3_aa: ASSEEGRAF
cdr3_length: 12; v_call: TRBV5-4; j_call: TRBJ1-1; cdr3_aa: ASSFQGGNTEAF
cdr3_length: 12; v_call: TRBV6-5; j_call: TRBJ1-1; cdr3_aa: ASSYPGTGGAAF
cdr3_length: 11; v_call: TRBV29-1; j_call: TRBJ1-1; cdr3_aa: SGSQGWLDEAF
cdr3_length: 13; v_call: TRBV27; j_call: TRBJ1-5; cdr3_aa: ASKTGGVRNQPQH
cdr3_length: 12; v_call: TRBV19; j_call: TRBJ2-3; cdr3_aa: ASSPGGPADTQY
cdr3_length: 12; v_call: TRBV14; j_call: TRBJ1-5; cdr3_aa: ASSQVGGNQPQH
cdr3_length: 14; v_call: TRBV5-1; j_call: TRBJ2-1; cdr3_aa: ASSDPGTGTYNEQF
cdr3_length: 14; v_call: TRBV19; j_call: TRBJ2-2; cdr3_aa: ASIRQGAQNTGELF
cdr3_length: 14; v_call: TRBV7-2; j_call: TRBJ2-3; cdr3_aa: ASSLVASGGEDTQY
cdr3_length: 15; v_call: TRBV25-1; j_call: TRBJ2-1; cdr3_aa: ASSDPTSGMNYNEQF
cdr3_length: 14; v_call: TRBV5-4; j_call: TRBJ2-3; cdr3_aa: ASSLEVASRPDTQY
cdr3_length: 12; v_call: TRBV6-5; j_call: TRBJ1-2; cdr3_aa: ASSSPDSGYGYT
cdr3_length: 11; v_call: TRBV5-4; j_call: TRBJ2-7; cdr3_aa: ASSPRGGYEQY
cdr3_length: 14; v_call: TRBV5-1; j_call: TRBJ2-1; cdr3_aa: ASSLVGPGGRNEQF
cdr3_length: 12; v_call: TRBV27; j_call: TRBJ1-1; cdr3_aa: ASRTQVENTEAF
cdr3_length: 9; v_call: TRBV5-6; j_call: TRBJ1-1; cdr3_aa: ASSFYTEAF
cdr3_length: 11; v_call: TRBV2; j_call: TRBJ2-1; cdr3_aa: ASSSGRGNEQF
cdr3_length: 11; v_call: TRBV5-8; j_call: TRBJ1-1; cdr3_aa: ASSRLLNTEAF
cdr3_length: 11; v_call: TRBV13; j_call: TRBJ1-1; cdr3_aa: ASSEGMNTEAF
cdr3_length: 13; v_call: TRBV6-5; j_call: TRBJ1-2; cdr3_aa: ASSYSARGNYGYT
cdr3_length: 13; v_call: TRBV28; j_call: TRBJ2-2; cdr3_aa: ASSPTSGDLWELF
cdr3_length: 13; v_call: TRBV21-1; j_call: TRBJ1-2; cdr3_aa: ASSKVIGTGYGYT
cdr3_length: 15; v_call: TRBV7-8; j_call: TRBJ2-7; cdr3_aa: ASSAAGTARSSYEQY
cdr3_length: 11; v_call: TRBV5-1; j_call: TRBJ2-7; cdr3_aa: ASSSQGTYEQY
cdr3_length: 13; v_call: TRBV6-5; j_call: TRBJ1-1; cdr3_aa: ASSYSGVMNTEAF
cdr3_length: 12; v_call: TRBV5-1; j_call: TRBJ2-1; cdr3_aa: ASSLGTYYNEQF
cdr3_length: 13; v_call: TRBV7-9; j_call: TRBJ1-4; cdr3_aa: ASSLFRQGGEKLF
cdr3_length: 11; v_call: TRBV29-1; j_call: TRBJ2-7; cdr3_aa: SVKGVSGGEQY
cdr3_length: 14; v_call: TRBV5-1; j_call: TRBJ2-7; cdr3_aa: ASSPSGIAGMYEQY
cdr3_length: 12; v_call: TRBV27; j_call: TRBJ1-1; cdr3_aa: ASSAHRVEAEAF
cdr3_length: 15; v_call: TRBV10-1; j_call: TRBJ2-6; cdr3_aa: ASSRGQGPSGANVLT
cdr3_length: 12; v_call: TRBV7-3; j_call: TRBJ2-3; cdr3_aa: ASSLLAGTDTQY
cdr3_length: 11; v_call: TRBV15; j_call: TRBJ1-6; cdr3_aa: ATSRAQESPLH
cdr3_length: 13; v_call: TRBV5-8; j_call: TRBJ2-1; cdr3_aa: ASSLGQWSYNEQF
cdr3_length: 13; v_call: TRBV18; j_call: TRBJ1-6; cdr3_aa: ASSREGRGNSPLH
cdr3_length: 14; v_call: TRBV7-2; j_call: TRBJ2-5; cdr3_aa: ASSKGSQQPQETQY
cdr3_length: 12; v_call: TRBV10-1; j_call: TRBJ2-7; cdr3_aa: ASSRGGSSYEQY
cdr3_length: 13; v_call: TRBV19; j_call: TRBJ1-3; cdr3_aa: ASRPSGADGNTIY
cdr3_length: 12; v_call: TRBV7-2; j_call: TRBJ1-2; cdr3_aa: ASSQQDRAYGYT
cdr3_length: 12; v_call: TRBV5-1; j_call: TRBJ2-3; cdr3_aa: ASSTGLSTDTQY
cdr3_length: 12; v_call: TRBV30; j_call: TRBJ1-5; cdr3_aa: AWSGTGGDQPQH
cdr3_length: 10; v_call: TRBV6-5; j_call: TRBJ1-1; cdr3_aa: ASSHEETEAF
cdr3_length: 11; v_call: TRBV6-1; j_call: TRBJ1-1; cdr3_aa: ASRDRANTEAF
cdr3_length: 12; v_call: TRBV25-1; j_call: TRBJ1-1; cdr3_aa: ASPRDRSYTEAF
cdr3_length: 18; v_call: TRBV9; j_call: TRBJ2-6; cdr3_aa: ASSVDASGGLMAGANVLT
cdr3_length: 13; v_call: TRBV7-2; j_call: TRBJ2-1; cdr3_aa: ASSLEAGGGREQF